One and the same sample provided the 12 T cell receptor beta chains below, sequenced in a study of OX40 agonist ivuxolimab in advanced cancers. Profiling relied on immunoSEQ multiplex PCR, and the TCRdb table lists in-frame clones only, not all of them. In the table there are 50,000 or so clones, about 81% of which are singletons. Sequenced material: CD4+ or CD8+ T cells sorted from blood, taken in a trial of the OX40 agonist ivuxolimab. Receptor source: an adult with an advanced solid tumor such as melanoma, head and neck, liver or kidney cancer.

This sequence joins TRBV14 and TRBJ2-4, with TRBD1 matching over 10 bases. This CDR3 has 20 amino acids. Unmatched junction bases numbered 12, after V lost 1 base and J lost 0 bases. The germline V gene has CDR1 SGHDN and CDR2 FVKESK. The CDR3 here is CASSQGGTGVLPLAKNIQYF. DNA of the CDR3: TGTGCCAGCAGCCAAGGCGGGACAGGGGTCCTACCTCTAGCCAAAAACATTCAGTACTTC.

Worth noting for this clone: Other DNA sequences in this sample translate to the same CDR3. The genes are TRBV10-1 and TRBJ2-7; TRBD1 matches 8 bases. J was trimmed by 1 base and V by 2 bases; bases with no gene match: 4. The CDR3 is 15 residues long. Per germline, CDR1 WNHNN and CDR2 SYGVQD (reference sequence). CDR3 residues: CASSEGQGASYEQYF. The DNA of the CDR3 is TGCGCCAGCAGTGAGGGGCAGGGGGCGTCCTACGAGCAGTACTTC.

CDR3 sequence reads: CASSVVGGRQFF. CDR3 in DNA: TGTGCCAGCAGCGTAGTAGGGGGGCGGCAGTTCTTC. The chain is built from TRBV9 and TRBJ2-1; D may correspond to TRBD1 or TRBD2 (6 bases each). The germline V gene has CDR1 SGDLS and CDR2 YYNGEE. V shed 0 bases and J shed 12 bases, with 10 bases lying between them. The CDR3 contains 12 residues.

V and J are TRBV27 and TRBJ1-6; D unresolved. Trimming removed 2 bases at V and 6 bases at J, with 8 bases between. The germline V gene encodes CDR1 MNHEY and CDR2 SMNVEV (reference sequence). CDR3 size: 14 residues. DNA of the CDR3: TGTGCCAGCAGTTTACTCCTGATTAATTCACCCCTCCACTTT. Its translation is CASSLLLINSPLHF.

The CDR3 sequence is CASSPTATSTDTQYF. The CDR3 region has the DNA TGTGCCAGCAGCCCGACCGCTACCAGCACAGATACGCAGTATTTT. V is TRBV7-3 and J is TRBJ2-3, with D uncertain. The CDR3 is 15 residues long. V gave up 5 bases and J gave up 0 bases, with 12 bases separating them. Germline-derived CDR1 and CDR2 are SGHTA and FQGTGA.

This clone was counted a few times. The rearrangement links TRBV7-9 to TRBJ2-1; maybe TRBD2 (5 bases). Germline values: CDR1 SEHNR, CDR2 FQNEAQ (reference sequence). CDR3 length: 13 residues. The V and J ends lost 6 bases and 8 bases respectively, with 14 bases between them. CDR3 sequence: CASRNTPGYEQFF. In nucleotides, the CDR3 is TGTGCCAGCAGAAACACCCCGGGATATGAGCAGTTCTTC.

This clone appeared a few times. The rearrangement joins TRBV2 to TRBJ1-2, with TRBD1 matching 9 bases. Germline assignment: CDR1 SNHLY and CDR2 FYNNEI. The V segment lost 3 bases and the J segment 4 bases; nucleotides outside the gene matches: 6. The CDR3 has 15 amino acids. CDR3 sequence (DNA): TGTGCCAGCAGTGATTTGGGACAGGGAGTCTATGGCTACACCTTC. Residues: CASSDLGQGVYGYTF.

J is TRBJ1-1 and V is TRBV5-1, with TRBD1 identical over 11 bases. The junction had 6 bases not matched to a gene; V was cut back by 4 bases and J by 4 bases. Germline V gene lookup returns CDR1 SGHRS and CDR2 YFSETQ. The length of the CDR3 is 15 residues. The CDR3 DNA reads as TGCGCCAGCAGCATCTCCGGGACAGGGGGCACTGAAGCTTTCTTT. Translation: CASSISGTGGTEAFF.

This clone has only one observation. CDR3 loop: CASSLLDGGTDTQYF. The CDR3 nucleotides are TGCGCCAGCAGCCTCTTGGACGGAGGGACAGATACGCAGTATTTT. The J gene is TRBJ2-3, the V gene TRBV4-1, with D perhaps TRBD2 (6 bases). Germline assignment: CDR1 MGHRA and CDR2 YSYEKL. Deletions cut 4 bases from V and 3 bases from J, with 14 bases between. This CDR3 region has 15 residues.

The genes are TRBV10-2 and TRBJ1-3, with D perhaps TRBD1 (5 bases). Germline CDR1 and CDR2: WSHSY and SAAADI. The V gene lost 7 bases and the J gene lost 0 bases, with 13 bases spanning the gap. This CDR3 spans 15 amino acids. The CDR3 reads CASTLGGSSGNTIYF. The DNA for the CDR3 is TGCGCCAGCACTCTTGGGGGGAGCTCTGGAAACACCATATATTTT.

The gene calls are TRBV19 and TRBJ2-1; a possible D gene is TRBD1 (5 bases). The germline gives CDR1 LNHDA, CDR2 SQIVND (reference sequence). The CDR3 covers 13 residues. The V end lost 3 bases, the J end lost 9 bases, and 12 bases lay between the germline ends. The CDR3 DNA is TGTGCCAGTAGTATTTACAGGTGGGCTGAGCAGTTCTTC. The encoded protein is CASSIYRWAEQFF.

The rearrangement uses TRBV25-1 and TRBJ1-1; the match to TRBD1 covers 9 bases. CDR3 length equals 14 residues. The V and J ends lost 4 bases and 5 bases, in that order; junction bases with no gene match: 5. Looked up from germline, CDR1 is MGHDK and CDR2 is SYGVNS. The CDR3 bases are TGTGCCAGCAGTGGGACAGGGGATGGAACTGAAGCTTTCTTT. It specifies CASSGTGDGTEAFF.